This T cell receptor (beta chain) was sequenced for a study of blood T cell repertoires in COVID-19. Study-level information: Researchers got acute and convalescent COVID-19 samples from the United States, Italy and Spain. T cells, B-cell-depleted T cells, or PBMCs provided the cDNA or gDNA that served as material.

In the source study's methods: Estimation of nucleated cell counts relied on the amplification of reference gene primers. Only in-frame clones appear in the TCRdb table, and some are missing; sequencing was by immunoSEQ multiplex PCR. The D gene and trimming were derived from the DNA, and the V and J assignments and clone size from that table. The repertoire holds 200,000 to 250,000 clones, with around 90% as singletons. Adults between roughly 18 and 95 years of age took part from about two dozen US areas. The V gene's germline CDR1 is SGHTA and CDR2 FQGNSA. Trimming removed 3 bases at V and 6 bases at J, with 13 bases between. This CDR3 is 14 amino acids long.

V and J are TRBV7-2 and TRBJ2-3; tentative D call: TRBD2 (5 bases). Sequencing was carried out using PBMCs or T cells enriched from blood (not recorded which). The TCR sequence derives from a woman between 45 and 60 years old with acute COVID-19. CDR3 region: CASSFVEGADTQYF. As DNA, the CDR3 is TGTGCCAGCAGCTTTGTCGAGGGTGCTGATACGCAGTATTTT.